The 16 T cell receptor beta chains below come from one sample, sequenced in a study of cytomegalovirus exposure and HLA in healthy donors. Primers included in the PCR were 60 Vbeta and 13 Jbeta primers. Sequenced by immunoSEQ multiplex PCR; TCRdb stores in-frame clones only, minus some. Among tens of thousands of clones listed, about 70% were seen once. The sequencing input was PBMCs. These TCRs come from a woman aged 25-40 years in good health and CMV-seronegative.

This clone was seen only a few times. The chain has TRBV9 and TRBJ2-6; tentative D call: TRBD2 (6 bases). From germline, CDR1 is SGDLS and CDR2 YYNGEE. This CDR3 has 15 residues. Trimming shortened V by 3 bases and J by 0 bases, and 7 bases separated the two germline ends. The CDR3 spells CASSGGDSGANVLTF. As DNA, the CDR3 is TGTGCCAGCAGCGGGGGGGACTCTGGGGCCAACGTCCTGACTTTC. Combining the CDR3 with reference TRBV9 and TRBJ2-6 gives the whole variable domain DSGVTQTPKHLITATGQRVTLRCSPRSGDLSVYWYQQSLDQGLQFLIQYYNGEERAKGNILERFSAQQFPDLHSELNLSSLELGDSALYFCASSGGDSGANVLTFGAGSRLTVL.

The chain has TRBV21-1 and TRBJ1-5; TRBD1, as called in the table, went unchecked against the DNA. TRBV21-1 is labeled a pseudogene. The CDR3 is made up of 15 amino acids. CDR3 nucleotides: TGTGCCAGGGGGCCCCGAGCCTCTAGCAATCAGCCCCAGCATTTT. Translating gives CARGPRASSNQPQHF.

This clone was seen a handful of times. J is TRBJ2-1 and V is TRBV7-3; unclear D gene. The CDR3 length is 13 residues. From germline, CDR1 is SGHTA and CDR2 FQGTGA. The V end was cut by 2 bases, the J end by 10 bases, with 12 bases between. The CDR3 sequence is CASSLLVETEQFF. The CDR3 nucleotides are TGTGCCAGCAGCTTACTCGTCGAGACAGAGCAGTTCTTC.

The rearrangement uses TRBV2 and TRBJ2-5; 7 bases agree with TRBD1. The CDR3 has 15 amino acids. The junction had 9 bases not matched to a gene; V was cut back by 6 bases and J by 2 bases. CDR1 is SNHLY, CDR2 FYNNEI, per germline. CDR3 sequence reads: CASRHRDSIQETQYF. CDR3 nucleotide sequence: TGTGCCAGCAGGCACAGGGACAGTATTCAAGAGACCCAGTACTTC.

The chain has TRBV30 and TRBJ2-1, with D tentatively TRBD2 (7 bases). Trimming removed 0 bases at V and 7 bases at J, with 16 bases between. This CDR3 spans 15 amino acids. Germline V gene data show CDR1 as GTSNPN and CDR2 as SVGIG (reference sequence). For the CDR3, the DNA is TGTGCCTGGAGTGTACGAGGGGGGGACGGAAATGAGCAGTTCTTC. It is translated as CAWSVRGGDGNEQFF.

This chain connects TRBV10-2 to TRBJ2-5, with 9 bases fitting TRBD2. Germline CDR1 is WSHSY and CDR2 is SAAADI. The CDR3 is made up of 14 amino acids. The V and J ends lost 2 bases and 2 bases, in that order; junction bases with no gene match: 0. As DNA, the CDR3 is TGCGCCAGCAGTGAGCTAGCGGGGCAAGAGACCCAGTACTTC. Translation gives CASSELAGQETQYF.

The chain's CDR3 is CASSDSGGETQYF. The CDR3 bases are TGCGCCAGCAGTGATTCGGGAGGAGAGACCCAGTACTTC. The J gene is TRBJ2-5, the V gene TRBV10-1, with TRBD2 matching over 7 bases. The germline V gene has CDR1 WNHNN and CDR2 SYGVQD (reference sequence). This CDR3 has 13 amino acids. V dropped 3 bases and J dropped 4; count of bases not matched to a gene: 2.

This clone was seen a few times. This sequence joins TRBV4-1 and TRBJ2-1, with 10 bases that match TRBD2. CDR1 MGHRA and CDR2 YSYEKL come from the germline V gene. The length of the CDR3 is 15 residues. Trimming removed 1 base from V and 5 bases from J; junction bases left unmatched: 2. The CDR3 sequence: CASSQVLAGDNEQFF. The CDR3 nucleotides are TGCGCCAGCAGCCAAGTCCTAGCGGGGGACAATGAGCAGTTCTTC.

This clone was recorded a few times. This chain joins TRBV30 and TRBJ1-5; TRBD1 is a possible D gene (5 bases). Trimming took 0 bases from V and 6 from J, leaving 15 bases between them. CDR3 length equals 15 residues. The germline CDR1 and CDR2 sequences are GTSNPN and SVGIG (reference sequence). This CDR3 reads CAWSVPRVTSQPQHF. CDR3 coding DNA: TGTGCCTGGAGTGTACCCAGGGTCACAAGTCAGCCCCAGCATTTT.

This clone was observed a few times. The J gene is TRBJ2-7, the V gene TRBV5-6, with 7 bases that match TRBD1. V shed 3 bases and J 2 bases; nucleotides not matched to a gene: 8. The V gene's germline CDR1 is SGHDT and CDR2 YYEEEE. The CDR3 runs 15 residues. The CDR3 DNA reads as TGTGCCAGCAGCTACCGACAGGGAAGTCCCTACGAGCAGTACTTC. It codes for CASSYRQGSPYEQYF.

The rearrangement joins TRBV9 to TRBJ2-7; D is perhaps TRBD1 (6 bases). The germline CDR1 and CDR2 sequences are SGDLS and YYNGEE. The V gene lost 4 bases and the J gene lost 4 bases, with 18 bases spanning the gap. The CDR3 loop spans 15 amino acids. The CDR3 is CASSLGPGTIYEQYF. The CDR3 coding sequence is TGTGCCAGCAGCCTTGGCCCCGGGACAATATACGAGCAGTACTTC.

Notes on this clone: Relative to the germline gene, one junction end is altered; a read error may explain this. This chain's CDR3 is CTSSLGGAGLTPLHF. The CDR3 region has the DNA TGCACCAGCAGCTTGGGCGGTGCGGGATTGACACCCCTCCACTTT. This rearrangement joins TRBV5-1 to TRBJ1-6; D is unresolved. The germline V gene encodes CDR1 SGHRS and CDR2 YFSETQ. CDR3 length: 15 residues.

This clone was seen a few times. V usage is TRBV30 and J usage is TRBJ2-3; TRBD1 matches 10 bases. The germline gives CDR1 GTSNPN, CDR2 SVGIG (reference sequence). V dropped 5 bases and J dropped 2; count of bases not matched to a gene: 4. CDR3 size: 14 residues. The CDR3 nucleotides are TGTGCCTGGGGACAGGGGGGTGCCACAGATACGCAGTATTTT. As protein: CAWGQGGATDTQYF.

This clone was counted between two and nine times. The chain recombines TRBV6-5 with TRBJ1-3; D unclear. This CDR3 is built from 15 residues. Per the germline V gene, CDR1 is MNHEY and CDR2 is SVGAGI. V dropped 2 bases and J dropped 0 bases, with 8 bases sitting between them. Here the CDR3 reads CASSYEPGSGNTIYF. CDR3 nucleotide sequence: TGTGCCAGCAGTTACGAGCCAGGCTCTGGAAACACCATATATTTT.

The chain is built from TRBV4-1 and TRBJ1-4; 9 positions agree with TRBD1. Germline CDR1 reads MGHRA; CDR2 reads YSYEKL. Trimming took 3 bases from V and 4 from J; bases not matched to a gene: 6. This CDR3 has 16 residues. This CDR3 is CASSQLTGGYNEKLFF. The CDR3 coding sequence is TGCGCCAGCAGCCAGTTAACAGGGGGCTATAATGAAAAACTGTTTTTT.

This chain uses TRBV5-4 with TRBJ2-1, with 10 bases lining up with TRBD2. V dropped 4 bases and J dropped 3; count of bases not matched to a gene: 10. The V gene's germline CDR1 is SGHNT and CDR2 YYREEE (reference sequence). The CDR3 has 17 residues. CDR3 DNA sequence: TGTGCCAGCAGCCAAGGGCTAGCGGGGGTAATCTACAATGAGCAGTTCTTC. Amino acid sequence: CASSQGLAGVIYNEQFF.